A selection of T cell receptor beta chains follows, all from one sample in a study of T cell changes during pregnancy in multiple sclerosis. Using immunoSEQ multiplex PCR, the repertoire was profiled, and TCRdb retains in-frame clones only, with some absent. The table lists more than 55,000 clones, more than 75% of them singletons. The sample in question was peripheral blood, obtained in the second trimester of pregnancy. The receptors were sampled from a female donor with multiple sclerosis, enrolled in a pregnancy study. Both conserved end residues are part of each CDR3. The D gene is left open where the match is weak. Size is omitted from some rows. Given values are once, few, many or a class for expanded clones.

V	J	size	D	DNA	CDR3
TRBV6-1	TRBJ1-1	.	TRBD1	TGTGCCAGCAGTGAAGGTTGGGACAGGGGGCCTGAAGCTTTCTTT	CASSEGWDRGPEAFF
TRBV11-2	TRBJ1-2	.	.	TGTGCCAGCAGCCCTGCTGACACCTTTAACTATGGCTACACCTTC	CASSPADTFNYGYTF
TRBV5-1	TRBJ2-7	.	.	TGCGCCAGCAGCGACGGACATACCTACGAGCAGTACTTC	CASSDGHTYEQYF
TRBV27	TRBJ1-2	.	TRBD1	TGTGCCAGCAGTTTCTCAGTGTTCAGGACAGGCATGGATGGCTACACCTTC	CASSFSVFRTGMDGYTF
TRBV19	TRBJ2-7	few	TRBD2	TGTGCCAGTGGCGTCCGGGACTACGGAAACGAGCAGTACTTC	CASGVRDYGNEQYF
TRBV27	TRBJ1-2	.	.	TGTGCCAGCAGTTTAAGTCGGGGGGGCGCGGATGGCTACACCTTC	CASSLSRGGADGYTF
TRBV5-4	TRBJ2-7	.	.	TGTGCCAGCAGCTTGGACAGTGAGAACTACGAGCAGTACTTC	CASSLDSENYEQYF
TRBV11-2	TRBJ2-7	.	.	TGTGCCAGCAGCTTCGGACTCTCCTACGAGCAGTACTTC	CASSFGLSYEQYF
TRBV11-2	TRBJ1-4	.	TRBD1	TGTGCCAGCAGCCAGGGACAGGGGAGTGAAAAACTGTTTTTT	CASSQGQGSEKLFF
TRBV9	TRBJ1-1	.	.	TGTGCCAGCAGCGTAGTCAGCGGTAACACTGAAGCTTTCTTT	CASSVVSGNTEAFF
TRBV7-2	TRBJ1-3	few	.	TGTGCCAGCAGCTTATTAGGAAACACCATATATTTT	CASSLLGNTIYF
TRBV6-6	TRBJ2-7	.	TRBD1	TGTGCCAGCACCCGGGACAGGGGGCTGTACGAGCAGTACTTC	CASTRDRGLYEQYF
TRBV6-1	TRBJ1-1	once	.	TGTGCCAGCAGTTCCATCCTGAACACTGAAGCTTTCTTT	CASSSILNTEAFF
TRBV19	TRBJ2-5	.	.	TGTGCCACCCAGGGGGGTGGCAAAAGGGGGGAGACCCAGTACTTC	CATQGGGKRGETQYF
TRBV5-1	TRBJ1-3	.	.	TGCGCCAGCAGCTTCGGTCAGGGTAGAAACACCATATATTTT	CASSFGQGRNTIYF
TRBV5-6	TRBJ2-1	.	.	TGTGCCAGCAGTTTCGACCCCGGGGGCAATGAGCAGTTCTTC	CASSFDPGGNEQFF
TRBV28	TRBJ2-2	.	TRBD1	TGTGCCACCCCGCAGGGACAGGGGTCGAACACCGGGGAGCTGTTTTTT	CATPQGQGSNTGELFF
TRBV19	TRBJ1-2	.	TRBD1	TGTGCCAGTAGTACCCCCCGACAGGGGGACTATGGCTACACCTTC	CASSTPRQGDYGYTF
TRBV30	TRBJ2-3	.	.	TGTGCCTGGAGTCGGAGACTAGGGGGCACAGATACGCAGTATTTT	CAWSRRLGGTDTQYF
TRBV6-6	TRBJ2-1	.	.	TGTGCCAGCAGTATTCGACAGGGAGGGCAGTTCTTC	CASSIRQGGQFF
TRBV28	TRBJ2-7	.	TRBD1	TGTGCCAGCAGTTTATCGCCTCGGGACAGGAGCCGCGAGCAGTACTTC	CASSLSPRDRSREQYF
TRBV30	TRBJ1-1	.	.	TGTGCCTGGAGTCTTGGGCAAACTGAAGCTTTCTTT	CAWSLGQTEAFF
TRBV9	TRBJ1-1	.	.	TGTGCCAGCACCCCTTGGGGGGAGATGAACACTGAAGCTTTCTTT	CASTPWGEMNTEAFF
TRBV5-1	TRBJ1-4	.	.	TGCGCCAGCAGCTTGGAGCAGAGAGGGGAAAAACTGTTTTTT	CASSLEQRGEKLFF
TRBV18	TRBJ2-7	.	.	TGTGCCAGCAGGACTGAGATTCTGTCCGAGCAGTACTTC	CASRTEILSEQYF